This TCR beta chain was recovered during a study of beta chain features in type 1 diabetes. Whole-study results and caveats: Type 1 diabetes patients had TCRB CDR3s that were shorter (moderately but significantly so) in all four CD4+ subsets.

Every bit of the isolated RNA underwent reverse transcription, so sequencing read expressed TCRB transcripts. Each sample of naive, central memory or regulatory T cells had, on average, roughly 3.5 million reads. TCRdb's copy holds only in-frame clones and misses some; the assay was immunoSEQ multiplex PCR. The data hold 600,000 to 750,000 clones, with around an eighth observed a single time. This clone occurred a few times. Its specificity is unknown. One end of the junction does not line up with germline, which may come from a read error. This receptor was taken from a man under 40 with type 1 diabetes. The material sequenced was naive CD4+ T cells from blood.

The CDR3 DNA is TGTGCCAGTAGTTTAGAGGGCGTCTTGTATGGAAAACTGTTTTTT. Translating it yields CASSLEGVLYGKLFF. The rearrangement links TRBV19 to TRBJ1-4; no clear D. The CDR3 has 15 amino acids. Germline CDR1 LNHDA, CDR2 SQIVND (reference sequence).